The 27 T cell receptor beta chains below come from one sample, sequenced in a study. TCRdb reprocessed the 5' RACE reads with MiXCR, giving one entry per CDR3 protein. The data hold approximately 29,000 distinct CDR3 sequences, with about 28% observed a single time. The sequenced material came from naive CD4+ T cells sorted from a lymph node. Stated subset: naive CD4+ T cells, CD4+CD45RA+CD25-. These receptor sequences come from a female donor with breast cancer.

By share, this clonotype counts as medium-sized. The chain has TRBV5-1 and TRBJ2-3, with 9 nucleotides matching TRBD1. J lost 5 bases, V lost 4 bases, and 8 bases had no gene match. Germline V gene lookup returns CDR1 SGHRS and CDR2 YFSETQ. This CDR3 region has 15 residues. CDR3 nucleotide sequence: TGCGCCAGCAGCAGGGGACAGGGAGGTTTAGATACGCAGTATTTT. This gives the protein CASSRGQGGLDTQYF. Together with reference TRBV5-1 and TRBJ2-3, the CDR3 gives the full variable domain: KAGVTQTPRYLIKTRGQQVTLSCSPISGHRSVSWYQQTPGQGLQFLFEYFSETQRNKGNFPGRFSGRQFSNSRSEMNVSTLELGDSALYLCASSRGQGGLDTQYFGPGTRLTVL.

The table lists this clonotype with many counts. The chain links TRBV5-4 to TRBJ1-1; no reliable D call. The CDR3 has 14 residues. Germline V lookup: CDR1 SGHNT, CDR2 YYREEE (reference sequence). The ends were cut back, 0 bases at V and 1 base at J, with 7 bases in the middle. The CDR3 reads CASSLAGRNTEAFF. DNA of the CDR3: TGTGCCAGCAGCTTGGCCGGGCGGAACACTGAAGCTTTCTTT.

The chain has TRBV12-3 or TRBV12-4 and TRBJ2-7; D unresolved. CDR3 length: 13 amino acids. With 7 bases removed from V and 4 bases from J, the gap between germline ends came to 14 bases. The CDR3 DNA sequence: TGTGCCAGCACCACCCAGGTCGGTTACGAGCAGTACTTC. Protein: CASTTQVGYEQYF.

Comment on this clonotype: A much larger clone differs from this one at a single base, so this may be a read error. The chain employs TRBV28 and TRBJ2-7; D is unclear. The germline gives CDR1 MDHEN, CDR2 SYDVKM. The V end lost 3 bases, the J end lost 6 bases, and 12 bases lay between the germline ends. This CDR3 contains 13 residues. CDR3 protein: CASSFPPSVEQYF. The DNA of the CDR3 is TGTGCCAGCAGTTTTCCTCCTTCGGTCGAGCAGTACTTC.

This clonotype was counted at least ten times. The chain joins TRBV6-5 to TRBJ1-4; 8 bases fit TRBD1. Germline loops: CDR1 MNHEY, CDR2 SVGAGI. The J segment lost 3 bases and the V segment lost 0 bases, leaving 0 bases of the junction unmatched. This CDR3 is built from 15 residues. The CDR3 DNA sequence: TGTGCCAGCAGTTACTCGGGACAGGCTAATGAAAAACTGTTTTTT. Translation: CASSYSGQANEKLFF.

This chain links TRBV21-1 with TRBJ2-1; the table's TRBD2 call for D was not verified on the DNA. TRBV21-1 is given as a pseudogene. CDR3 length equals 17 residues. CDR3 protein: CASSKGCLAGGINEQFF. CDR3 nucleotides: TGTGCCAGCAGCAAAGGGTGTCTAGCGGGAGGGATCAATGAGCAGTTCTTC.

This clonotype was counted at least ten times. The gene calls are TRBV5-4 and TRBJ2-7, with 13 nucleotides matching TRBD2. J gave up 7 bases and V 10 bases, and 17 bases lay outside the gene matches. The CDR3 covers 16 residues. Germline V CDR1 and CDR2: SGHNT, YYREEE (reference sequence). This chain's CDR3 is CAGAARTSGRAREQYF. The CDR3 region has the DNA TGTGCCGGAGCAGCCCGAACTAGCGGGAGGGCCAGAGAGCAGTACTTC. Full variable domain (missing parts from reference TRBV5-4 and TRBJ2-7): ETGVTQSPTHLIKTRGQQVTLRCSSQSGHNTVSWYQQALGQGPQFIFQYYREEENGRGNFPPRFSGLQFPNYSSELNVNALELDDSALYLCAGAARTSGRAREQYFGPGTRLTVT.

This clonotype was observed a few times. DNA for the CDR3: TGCGCCAGCAGCTTAGGATTGAGGGACATTCAGTACTTC. Encoded protein: CASSLGLRDIQYF. The chain has TRBV5-1 and TRBJ2-4, with D possibly being TRBD2 (5 bases). Germline CDR1 reads SGHRS; CDR2 reads YFSETQ. CDR3 length: 13 residues. The V end lost 2 bases, the J end lost 8 bases, and 11 bases lay between the germline ends.

This clonotype came up a few times. The CDR3 DNA is TGCGCCAGCAGCCAAGAGGGCGGGGGCCGCACAGATACGCAGTATTTT. Translation gives CASSQEGGGRTDTQYF. The chain uses TRBV4-1 and TRBJ2-3; tentatively, D is TRBD2 (7 bases). CDR1 is MGHRA, CDR2 YSYEKL, per germline. Trimming left V 0 bases short and J 1 base short, with 11 bases between. The CDR3 is 16 amino acids.

This clonotype was detected only a few times. The V gene is TRBV6-5, the J gene TRBJ2-2; D perhaps matches TRBD1 (5 bases). Trimming shortened V by 4 bases and J by 1 base, and 16 bases separated the two germline ends. Germline V gene data show CDR1 as MNHEY and CDR2 as SVGAGI. CDR3 size: 17 residues. CDR3 protein: CASSLGARTGNTGELFF. The CDR3 DNA reads TGTGCCAGCAGTTTAGGGGCGAGGACGGGGAACACCGGGGAGCTGTTTTTT.

For this clonotype: This could be a read error, since a much larger clone is one nucleotide away. This chain joins TRBV6-5 and TRBJ1-2; D unclear. Germline V gene data show CDR1 as MNHEY and CDR2 as SVGAGI. V was clipped by 0 bases and J by 4 bases, with 15 bases between them. This CDR3 has 16 amino acids. CDR3 protein: CASSYSMPGLGYGYTF. CDR3 in DNA: TGTGCCAGCAGTTACTCGATGCCGGGTTTAGGCTATGGCTACACCTTC.

This clonotype was seen only a few times. The rearrangement links TRBV4-1 to TRBJ2-3; 8 bases are shared with TRBD2. CDR3 length: 17 residues. Germline CDR1 and CDR2: MGHRA and YSYEKL. With 0 bases clipped from V and 7 bases from J, the junction kept 12 bases outside the gene matches. CDR3 in DNA: TGCGCCAGCAGCCAAGACTTCACGAGCGGGAGTGCGAATACGCAGTATTTT. It codes for CASSQDFTSGSANTQYF.

This clonotype was seen only a few times. V and J are TRBV20-1 and TRBJ1-3; 7 nucleotides line up with TRBD1. Germline V lookup: CDR1 DFQATT, CDR2 SNEGSKA (reference sequence). V lost 2 bases and J lost 7; bases outside the gene matches: 11. The CDR3 is 15 amino acids. CDR3 DNA: TGCAGTGCTAGACGACAGGGAGATGTTAGTAACACCATATATTTT. Translating gives CSARRQGDVSNTIYF.

There are a few counts of this clonotype. This chain connects TRBV3-1 to TRBJ2-5; TRBD2 aligns across 8 bases. This CDR3 comprises 15 residues. Germline trimming cut 1 base from V and 2 bases from J; bases unmatched to any gene: 3. Germline V gene lookup returns CDR1 LGHDT and CDR2 YNNKEL (reference sequence). Here the CDR3 DNA reads TGTGCCAGCAGCCAAGGAATAGCGGGACAAGAGACCCAGTACTTC. Its translation is CASSQGIAGQETQYF.

The chain employs TRBV6-1 and TRBJ2-6; D is unresolved. This CDR3 region has 14 residues. Trimming pared 3 bases from V and 0 bases from J, leaving 3 bases between. Per the germline V gene, CDR1 is MNHNS and CDR2 is SASEGT. CDR3 sequence: CASSEISGANVLTF. The CDR3, as DNA: TGTGCCAGCAGTGAGATCTCTGGGGCCAACGTCCTGACTTTC.

As regards this clonotype: A read error may be the cause here, since a much bigger clone is one base away. The chain recombines TRBV5-6 with TRBJ2-7; TRBD1 agrees at 11 bases. The V gene's germline CDR1 is SGHDT and CDR2 YYEEEE. V dropped 6 bases and J dropped 5; count of bases not matched to a gene: 13. The CDR3 contains 16 residues. The CDR3, as DNA: TGTGCCAGCAACGTCGATCGGACAGGGGGCTTCCACGAGCAGTACTTC. Residues: CASNVDRTGGFHEQYF.

V and J are TRBV7-3 and TRBJ2-1; D remains ambiguous. This CDR3 is built from 16 residues. Looked up from germline, CDR1 is SGHTA and CDR2 is FQGTGA. Trimming cost V 0 bases and J 2 bases, with 11 bases left between them. Here the CDR3 DNA reads TGTGCCAGCAGCTTAACGTACAGCGCGACCTACAATGAGCAGTTCTTC. It is translated as CASSLTYSATYNEQFF. The full variable domain, completed using reference TRBV7-3 and TRBJ2-1, is GAGVSQTPSNKVTEKGKYVELRCDPISGHTALYWYRQSLGQGPEFLIYFQGTGAADDSGLPNDRFFAVRPEGSVSTLKIQRTERGDSAVYLCASSLTYSATYNEQFFGPGTRLTVL.

The genes are TRBV11-2 and TRBJ2-1, with 7 bases fitting TRBD2. V was clipped by 8 bases and J by 0 bases; unmatched bases: 7. Germline-derived CDR1 and CDR2 are SGHAT and FQNNGV. The CDR3 runs 15 residues. CDR3 nucleotide sequence: TGTGCCAGCCGGGAGCGGGGAAGCTCCTACAATGAGCAGTTCTTC. Its translation: CASRERGSSYNEQFF. Variable domain in full (rest from reference TRBV11-2 and TRBJ2-1): EAGVAQSPRYKIIEKRQSVAFWCNPISGHATLYWYQQILGQGPKLLIQFQNNGVVDDSQLPKDRFSAERLKGVDSTLKIQPAKLEDSAVYLCASRERGSSYNEQFFGPGTRLTVL.

The rearrangement uses TRBV5-1 and TRBJ2-5, with TRBD2 matching 14 bases. There are 15 residues in the CDR3. The germline V gene has CDR1 SGHRS and CDR2 YFSETQ. V shed 4 bases, J shed 4 bases, and the junction held 3 bases outside the gene matches. CDR3 in DNA: TGCGCCAGCAGCCGAGGGACTAGCGGGGGAGAGACCCAGTACTTC. It encodes CASSRGTSGGETQYF.

The chain joins TRBV20-1 to TRBJ2-1; weak D call: TRBD1 (5 bases). Germline V CDR1 and CDR2: DFQATT, SNEGSKA (reference sequence). The V end was cut by 3 bases, the J end by 8 bases, with 8 bases between. The CDR3 sequence is 11 residues long. CDR3 coding DNA: TGCAGTGCTAGCAGGGTGGATGAGCAGTTCTTC. Amino acid sequence: CSASRVDEQFF.

The V call is TRBV4-2, the J call TRBJ2-7, with unresolved D. V was cut by 0 bases and J by 6 bases, with 12 bases left in between. This CDR3 is built from 14 residues. CDR1 is LGHNA, CDR2 YNFKEQ, per germline. CDR3 sequence (DNA): TGTGCCAGCAGCCAAGATTACGAACGATCCGAGCAGTACTTC. It yields the protein CASSQDYERSEQYF.

This chain links TRBV9 with TRBJ2-7; either TRBD1 or TRBD2 may fit D (5 bases each). The CDR3 runs to 14 residues. Germline V gives CDR1 SGDLS, CDR2 YYNGEE. V lost 3 bases, J lost 5 bases, and 15 bases lay in between. CDR3 sequence (DNA): TGTGCCAGCAGCGCCGAGGGGCCCGGGAACGAGCAGTACTTC. Translation gives CASSAEGPGNEQYF.

This chain connects TRBV18 to TRBJ2-2; D uncertain. Germline V gives CDR1 KGHSH, CDR2 LQKENI. The CDR3 loop spans 11 amino acids. V was cut by 6 bases and J by 5 bases, with 4 bases left in between. This CDR3 reads CASSATGELFF. The CDR3 nucleotides are TGTGCCAGCTCTGCGACCGGGGAGCTGTTTTTT.

Judged by abundance, this clonotype is medium-sized (0.01 to 0.1%). The rearrangement joins TRBV4-3 to TRBJ2-5; D is possibly TRBD1 or TRBD2 (5 bases each). This CDR3 comprises 15 residues. In germline, CDR1 is LGHNA, CDR2 YSLEER. V shed 0 bases and J shed 5 bases, with 13 bases lying between them. The CDR3 protein is CASSQDVQGGETQYF. The CDR3 nucleotides are TGCGCCAGCAGCCAAGACGTCCAGGGCGGGGAGACCCAGTACTTC.

The rearrangement uses TRBV10-3 and TRBJ1-3, with 8 bases aligning to TRBD1. The CDR3 consists of 16 residues. Germline V gene data show CDR1 as ENHRY and CDR2 as SYGVKD. V lost 5 bases and J lost 0; bases outside the gene matches: 6. This chain's CDR3 is CAISRTGGNSGNTIYF. The CDR3 DNA reads as TGTGCCATCAGTCGAACAGGGGGAAACTCTGGAAACACCATATATTTT.

This clonotype has a count of ten or more. V usage is TRBV5-5 and J usage is TRBJ1-2; the D gene is possibly TRBD1 (5 bases). This CDR3 contains 14 residues. Germline assignment: CDR1 SGHKS and CDR2 YYEKEE (reference sequence). Trimming shortened V by 1 base and J by 4 bases, and 11 bases separated the two germline ends. Here the CDR3 DNA reads TGTGCCAGCAGCTTGAACGTACAGGCCTATGGCTACACCTTC. Encoded protein: CASSLNVQAYGYTF.

This clonotype occurred many times. This rearrangement joins TRBV28 to TRBJ2-7; the match to TRBD2 covers 11 bases. Looked up from germline, CDR1 is MDHEN and CDR2 is SYDVKM. V shed 1 base, J shed 0 bases, and the junction held 14 bases outside the gene matches. CDR3 length: 20 amino acids. The CDR3 coding sequence is TGTGCCAGCAGTTTATTACGTTCCCTTCCGGGACTAGCGGACTCCTACGAGCAGTACTTC. Encoded protein: CASSLLRSLPGLADSYEQYF. Supplemented by reference TRBV28 and TRBJ2-7, the full variable domain reads DVKVTQSSRYLVKRTGEKVFLECVQDMDHENMFWYRQDPGLGLRLIYFSYDVKMKEKGDIPEGYSVSREKKERFSLILESASTNQTSMYLCASSLLRSLPGLADSYEQYFGPGTRLTVT.